The sequence of this T cell receptor beta chain was determined in a study of blood T cells in healthy people across ages. Trimming took off 5 bases at V and 4 bases at J, with 17 bases between the two ends. The CDR3 runs 15 residues. CDR1 is SGHTA and CDR2 is FQGNSA in the germline V gene. A second 7 to 11 cycle PCR used barcoded and J-beta primers. One entry per CDR3 protein results from TCRdb running MiXCR on the 5' RACE reads. The sample includes about 800,000 distinct CDR3 sequences, roughly 25% of them seen just once. Another study also made use of these data, one on T cells of mothers and their children.

The rearrangement uses TRBV7-2 and TRBJ2-5; possibly TRBD2 for D (6 bases). Sequenced material: blood. The clonotype was recovered from a boy aged 10-17 years in good health. The CDR3 nucleotides are TGTGCCAGCAGCCCGCGGACTATCGAAATAGAGACCCAGTACTTC. This encodes CASSPRTIEIETQYF.